Detailed here is one TCR beta chain. This clonotype was recorded a few times. Its antigen is still unknown. Base qualities are not at hand, and no much larger clone is one base apart. CDR1 and CDR2, looked up from the germline V gene, are SGHRS and YFSETQ. The CDR3 numbers 15 residues from cysteine through phenylalanine. Of the read, only the CDR3 DNA is kept; its 45 bases are in frame from base 1. The junction shows trimming of 4 bases on V and 4 bases on J, and the gene matches do not reach 9 bases of it. This sample is part of a study of response to subunit inactivated influenza vaccine (dated by TCRdb to 2017 to 2018). Regarding the complete study: Deep quantitative profiling of the T cell receptor repertoire was used in the study to follow responses to a trivalent subunit inactivated influenza vaccine.

The study at large found these results: The authors suggested that each seasonal influenza vaccination may recruit only a limited number of new T cells.

Libraries were made using RT-PCR. For sequencing, an Illumina HiSeq 2500 was employed. TCRdb's own reprocessing of the public reads used fastp at Q25 and MiXCR and kept productive beta chains. Records with the same CDR3 protein are collapsed into one entry carrying the most frequent genes and DNA. The sample table lists roughly 520,000 distinct CDR3 sequences, around 25% of them with a count of one. About 1.9% of the sample is in the top ten clones. The TCR comes from a man over 45 who received an inactivated influenza vaccine. Donor details come from another sample of the same person, matched by shared clones. Material: CD4+ T cells sorted from PBMCs, obtained less than 6 days after vaccination. The rearranged chain carries TRBV5-1 and TRBJ2-3; 7 junctional bases match TRBD1. The DNA sequence is as follows: TGCGCCAGCAGCCTAAATTACAGGGGAGCAGATACGCAGTATTTT. Its amino acids are CASSLNYRGADTQYF.